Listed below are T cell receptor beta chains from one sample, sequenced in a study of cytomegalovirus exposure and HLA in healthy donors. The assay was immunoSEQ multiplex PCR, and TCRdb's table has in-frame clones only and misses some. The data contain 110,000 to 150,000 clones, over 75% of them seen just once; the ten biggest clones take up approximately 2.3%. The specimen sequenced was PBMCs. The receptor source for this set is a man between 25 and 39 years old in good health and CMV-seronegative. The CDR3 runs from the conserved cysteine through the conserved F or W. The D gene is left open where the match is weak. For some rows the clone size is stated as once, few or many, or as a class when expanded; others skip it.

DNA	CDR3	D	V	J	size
TGTGCCACTTCTGCGGGGGCCAGCACAGATACGCAGTATTTT	CATSAGASTDTQYF	-	TRBV6-4	TRBJ2-3	few
TGTGCCAGGGTCGCGGTGGGGGACAGGGAGGCCGAGCAGTTCTTC	CARVAVGDREAEQFF	TRBD1	TRBV9	TRBJ2-1	-
TGTGCCAGCAGTTATACAGGGGAAAATGGCTACACCTTC	CASSYTGENGYTF	TRBD1	TRBV6-6	TRBJ1-2	-
TGTGCCAGCTCACCGGGACAGGGGAAGTACTTC	CASSPGQGKYF	TRBD1	TRBV18	TRBJ2-7	-
TGTGCCAGCAACCTACAGGGAGACCTCTACGAGCAGTACTTC	CASNLQGDLYEQYF	-	TRBV2	TRBJ2-7	-
TGTGCCAGCAGCATCCGGACAGGGGCGGTCGGCTATGGCTACACCTTC	CASSIRTGAVGYGYTF	TRBD1	TRBV7-9	TRBJ1-2	-
TGTGCCAGCAGTTCTGGACAGGGGTATACTGGAAACACCATATATTTT	CASSSGQGYTGNTIYF	TRBD1	TRBV6-5	TRBJ1-3	-
TGTGCCAGCAGCCCCCAGGGACACAGGGCCACTGAAGCTTTCTTT	CASSPQGHRATEAFF	-	TRBV7-9	TRBJ1-1	few
TGTGCCAGCAGCCAAGGCCGGACAGGTCAAGAGACCCAGTACTTC	CASSQGRTGQETQYF	TRBD1	TRBV4-2	TRBJ2-5	once
TGCGCCAGCAGCCCGGATCAAAGGGAGGGCTACACCTTC	CASSPDQREGYTF	-	TRBV5-1	TRBJ1-2	-
TGTGCCAGCAACGTGGCAAGCACAGATACGCAGTATTTT	CASNVASTDTQYF	-	TRBV6-6	TRBJ2-3	once
TGTGCCAGCAGTTTGTCCGGGACAGGGGGCGAAAAACTGTTTTTT	CASSLSGTGGEKLFF	TRBD1	TRBV28	TRBJ1-4	-
TGTGCCAGCAGTGAAACGGGGGCCAAAAACATTCAGTACTTC	CASSETGAKNIQYF	-	TRBV6-1	TRBJ2-4	once
TGTGCCAGCAGTCTAAATTACAATGAGCAGTTCTTC	CASSLNYNEQFF	-	TRBV28	TRBJ2-1	-
TGTGCCAGCAGCGCGGGACAGGTGGGGAATAATGAAAAACTGTTTTTT	CASSAGQVGNNEKLFF	TRBD1	TRBV9	TRBJ1-4	-
TGTGCCAGCAGTCAATCGGACAGGGGGGCCTATGGCTACACCTTC	CASSQSDRGAYGYTF	TRBD1	TRBV6-5	TRBJ1-2	-
TGTGCCAGCAGTGAACTCCGGGGAATGAACACTGAAGCTTTCTTT	CASSELRGMNTEAFF	-	TRBV6-1	TRBJ1-1	many